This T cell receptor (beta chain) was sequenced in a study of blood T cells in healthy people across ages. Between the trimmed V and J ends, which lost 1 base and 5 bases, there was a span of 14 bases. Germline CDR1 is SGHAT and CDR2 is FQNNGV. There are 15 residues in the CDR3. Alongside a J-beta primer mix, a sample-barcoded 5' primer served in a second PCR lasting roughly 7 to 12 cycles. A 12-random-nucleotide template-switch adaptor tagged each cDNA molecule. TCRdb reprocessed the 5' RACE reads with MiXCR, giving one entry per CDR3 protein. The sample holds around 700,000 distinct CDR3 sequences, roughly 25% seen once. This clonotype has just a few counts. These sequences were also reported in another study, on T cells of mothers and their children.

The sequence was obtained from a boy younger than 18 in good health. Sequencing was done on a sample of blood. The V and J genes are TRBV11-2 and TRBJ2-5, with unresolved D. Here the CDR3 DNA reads TGTGCCAGCAGCTTAGTGCGTCCGAGGTTGGAGACCCAGTACTTC. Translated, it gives CASSLVRPRLETQYF.